The 18 T cell receptor beta chains presented below share a single source sample, sequenced in a study of blood T cell repertoires in COVID-19. Measured with immunoSEQ multiplex PCR; TCRdb has only the in-frame clones, and not every one. Of 260,000 or so clones listed, 75% to 90% are singletons. The sequenced sample consisted of peripheral blood. These receptors all stem from a human donor in a cohort sampled during active COVID-19.

V usage is TRBV9 and J usage is TRBJ2-3; 7 bases fit TRBD2. CDR3 size: 15 residues. Trimming removed 3 bases from V and 1 base from J; junction bases left unmatched: 5. Germline CDR1 and CDR2: SGDLS and YYNGEE. CDR3 sequence (DNA): TGTGCCAGCAGCGCCGTAGCGGGTGGCACAGATACGCAGTATTTT. Its translation is CASSAVAGGTDTQYF.

The V and J genes are TRBV9 and TRBJ2-7; 10 nucleotides match TRBD1. The CDR3 contains 13 residues. V lost 4 bases and J lost 7; bases outside the gene matches: 5. Germline CDR1 reads SGDLS; CDR2 reads YYNGEE. CDR3 region: CASSNRTGGEQYF. CDR3 DNA: TGTGCCAGCAGCAACCGGACAGGGGGGGAGCAGTACTTC.

This rearrangement joins TRBV28 to TRBJ2-7; TRBD1 matches 7 bases. V shed 8 bases and J 11 bases; nucleotides not matched to a gene: 12. Germline CDR1 and CDR2: MDHEN and SYDVKM. This CDR3 is 12 amino acids long. In nucleotides, the CDR3 is TGTGCCAGCTGTGACAGGGCCGGTTTAGAGTACTTC. This translates into CASCDRAGLEYF.

With respect to this clone: The same CDR3 can be traced to other DNA sequences in this sample. The rearrangement uses TRBV25-1 and TRBJ2-2; no reliable D call. Germline V gene lookup returns CDR1 MGHDK and CDR2 SYGVNS. The CDR3 consists of 14 residues. Trimming stripped 4 bases from V and 2 bases from J, with 8 bases between. The DNA for the CDR3 is TGTGCCAGCAGTGGTCTCACTAACACCGGGGAGCTGTTTTTT. Amino acids: CASSGLTNTGELFF.

V and J are TRBV5-1 and TRBJ2-3; 7 nucleotides line up with TRBD2. CDR1 is SGHRS, CDR2 YFSETQ, per germline. V lost 3 bases, J lost 2 bases, and 6 bases stayed unmatched. This CDR3 has 15 amino acids. In nucleotides, the CDR3 is TGCGCCAGCAGCTCGGGAGGCCAAGACACAGATACGCAGTATTTT. Translated, it gives CASSSGGQDTDTQYF.

The chain carries TRBV5-1 and TRBJ2-5; 7 bases agree with TRBD1. V lost 5 bases to trimming and J lost 2 bases; unmatched junction nucleotides: 6. CDR1 and CDR2 from the germline V gene are SGHRS and YFSETQ. This CDR3 has 14 residues. The CDR3 coding sequence is TGCGCCAGCAGTCTAGGGGGCAGTCAAGAGACCCAGTACTTC. Translated, it gives CASSLGGSQETQYF.

This clone has only one observation. The rearrangement joins TRBV12-3 or TRBV12-4 to TRBJ2-7, with a tentative D call TRBD1 (6 bases). V was cut by 5 bases and J by 2 bases, with 10 bases left in between. The length of the CDR3 is 13 residues. In DNA, the CDR3 is TGTGCCAGCAGTCACAAGGGGGCCTACGAGCAGTACTTC. Translation gives CASSHKGAYEQYF.

This clone was seen once. V gene TRBV10-2 combines with J gene TRBJ2-3; 9 bases map to TRBD1. Germline lookup yields CDR1 WSHSY and CDR2 SAAADI. The CDR3 runs to 15 residues. The V gene end was trimmed by 2 bases and the J gene end by 6 bases; junction bases not matched to a gene: 6. Here the CDR3 reads CASSEVDRGKDTQYF. The CDR3, as DNA: TGCGCCAGCAGTGAGGTTGACAGGGGGAAGGATACGCAGTATTTT.

The CDR3 coding sequence is TGTGCCAGCTCACCGAGGGCTAGCGGTTACAATGAGCAGTTCTTC. Translation gives CASSPRASGYNEQFF. This chain joins TRBV18 and TRBJ2-1; TRBD2 aligns across 7 bases. Germline CDR1 reads KGHSH; CDR2 reads LQKENI. The CDR3 extends over 15 amino acids. V shed 3 bases and J 4 bases; nucleotides not matched to a gene: 6.

This rearrangement joins TRBV10-1 to TRBJ2-3; 10 nucleotides line up with TRBD1. The trim removed 6 bases at V and 4 bases at J, leaving 7 bases unmatched. This CDR3 region has 15 residues. Germline loops: CDR1 WNHNN, CDR2 SYGVQD (reference sequence). The CDR3 sequence: CASSPRDRGPDTQYF. For the CDR3, the DNA is TGCGCCAGCAGCCCCCGGGACAGGGGACCAGATACGCAGTATTTT.

The CDR3 region has the DNA TGTGCCAGCAGTTACGTTTCTGAGGCTGGCTACACCTTC. Translated: CASSYVSEAGYTF. The V call is TRBV6-6, the J call TRBJ1-2, with no clear D. CDR1 and CDR2 from the germline V gene are MNHNY and SVGAGI (reference sequence). This CDR3 is built from 13 residues. The germline V and J ends were trimmed by 2 bases and 7 bases, with 11 bases remaining between them.

This chain links TRBV5-1 with TRBJ1-6; D not resolved. Germline CDR1 SGHRS, CDR2 YFSETQ. The CDR3 is 16 amino acids. The germline V and J ends were trimmed by 0 bases and 6 bases, with 13 bases remaining between them. The CDR3 DNA sequence: TGCGCCAGCAGCTTGGGTACGGGGAGAGGTAATTCACCCCTCCACTTT. Amino acids: CASSLGTGRGNSPLHF.

The chain recombines TRBV10-3 with TRBJ1-2; 8 bases match TRBD1. Germline lookup yields CDR1 ENHRY and CDR2 SYGVKD. The ends lost 4 bases at V and 4 bases at J; junction bases unmatched: 5. The CDR3 is 14 amino acids. CDR3 sequence reads: CAISATQGVYGYTF. The CDR3 bases are TGTGCCATCAGTGCTACACAGGGGGTCTATGGCTACACCTTC.

The V call is TRBV10-1, the J call TRBJ2-5; a weak D match, TRBD1 (5 bases). Germline lookup yields CDR1 WNHNN and CDR2 SYGVQD (reference sequence). V lost 2 bases and J 5 bases, leaving 9 bases between the germline ends. CDR3 size: 13 residues. CDR3 residues: CASSEKGSETQYF. The CDR3 DNA follows: TGCGCCAGCAGTGAGAAGGGGTCGGAGACCCAGTACTTC.

This chain joins TRBV29-1 and TRBJ2-5; TRBD2 is a possible D gene (6 bases). V was trimmed by 5 bases and J by 5 bases, leaving 12 bases between them. The germline CDR1 and CDR2 sequences are SQVTM and ANQGSEA. This CDR3 has 12 amino acids. The CDR3 is CSVRIGGETQYF. The DNA of the CDR3 is TGCAGCGTTCGGATCGGAGGGGAGACCCAGTACTTC. Using reference TRBV29-1 and TRBJ2-5 for the parts outside the CDR3, the full variable domain is SAVISQKPSRDICQRGTSLTIQCQVDSQVTMMFWYRQQPGQSLTLIATANQGSEATYESGFVIDKFPISRPNLTFSTLTVSNMSPEDSSIYLCSVRIGGETQYFGPGTRLLVL.

The CDR3 loop is CASSETSGRADTQYF. The CDR3 DNA follows: TGTGCCAGCAGTGAAACCAGCGGGAGGGCAGATACGCAGTATTTT. J is TRBJ2-3 and V is TRBV2, with 10 bases aligning to TRBD2. The CDR3 is 15 amino acids. With V trimmed by 2 bases and J by 4 bases, 3 bases remained unmatched. Germline values: CDR1 SNHLY, CDR2 FYNNEI.

This clone was recorded a few times. The rearrangement joins TRBV6-5 to TRBJ1-3; no clear D. The germline gives CDR1 MNHEY, CDR2 SVGAGI. V lost 6 bases and J lost 4, with 10 bases in between. The CDR3 totals 13 residues. CDR3 region: CASRFSSGNTIYF. For the CDR3, the DNA is TGTGCCAGCAGGTTCTCGTCGGGAAACACCATATATTTT.

The genes are TRBV27 and TRBJ2-6; TRBD1 aligns across 11 bases. The CDR3 is 20 amino acids. V lost 4 bases and J lost 3; bases outside the gene matches: 14. Germline CDR1 reads MNHEY; CDR2 reads SMNVEV (reference sequence). The DNA of the CDR3 is TGTGCCAGCAGTTCCATTTCCGGGACAGGGGGTGGATATGGGGCCAACGTCCTGACTTTC. As protein: CASSSISGTGGGYGANVLTF.